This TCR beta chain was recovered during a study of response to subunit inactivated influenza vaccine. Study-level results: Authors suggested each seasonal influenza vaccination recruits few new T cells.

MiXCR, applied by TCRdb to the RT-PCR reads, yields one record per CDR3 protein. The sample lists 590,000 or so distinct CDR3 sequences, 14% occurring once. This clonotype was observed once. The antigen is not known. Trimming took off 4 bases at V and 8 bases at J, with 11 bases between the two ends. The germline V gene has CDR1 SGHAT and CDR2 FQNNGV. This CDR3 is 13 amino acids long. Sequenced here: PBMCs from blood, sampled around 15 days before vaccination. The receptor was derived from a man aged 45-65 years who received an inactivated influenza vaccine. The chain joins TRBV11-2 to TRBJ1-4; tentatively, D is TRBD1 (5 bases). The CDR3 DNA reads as TGTGCCAGCAGCTCAGGGTTTTGGGAAAAACTGTTTTTT. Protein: CASSSGFWEKLFF.